This TCR beta chain was documented in a study of blood T cell repertoires in COVID-19. Sequencing used immunoSEQ multiplex PCR; TCRdb keeps in-frame clones, though not all of them. The table has about 280,000 clones, around 86% seen once. CDR1 and CDR2 (germline): MNHEY, SVGEGT. The CDR3 is made up of 16 amino acids. With 6 bases clipped from V and 4 bases from J, the junction kept 14 bases outside the gene matches. The rearrangement joins TRBV6-2 or TRBV6-3 to TRBJ2-5; 7 bases match TRBD1. Material for sequencing was peripheral blood. This TCR came from a man aged 50-60 years with acute or convalescent COVID-19. The CDR3, as DNA: TGTGCCAGCAGCCACGGAAACAGGGGTAAGGGAGAGACCCAGTACTTC. Translated: CASSHGNRGKGETQYF.